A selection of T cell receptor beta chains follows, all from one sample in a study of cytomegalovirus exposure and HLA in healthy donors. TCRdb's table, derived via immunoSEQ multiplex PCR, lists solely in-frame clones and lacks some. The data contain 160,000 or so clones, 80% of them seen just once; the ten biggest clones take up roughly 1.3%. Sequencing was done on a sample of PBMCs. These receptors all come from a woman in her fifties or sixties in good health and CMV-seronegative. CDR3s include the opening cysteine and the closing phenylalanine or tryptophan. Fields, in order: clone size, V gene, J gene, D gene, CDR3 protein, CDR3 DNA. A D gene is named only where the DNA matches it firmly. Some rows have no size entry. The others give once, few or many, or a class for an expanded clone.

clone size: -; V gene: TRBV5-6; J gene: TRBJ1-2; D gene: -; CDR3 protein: CASSLAGTAFDGYTF; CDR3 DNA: TGTGCCAGCAGCTTGGCGGGAACGGCCTTCGATGGCTACACCTTC
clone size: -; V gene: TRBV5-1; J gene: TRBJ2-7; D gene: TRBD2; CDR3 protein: CAEVPGLAGGGSSYEQYF; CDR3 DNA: TGCGCCGAAGTCCCGGGACTAGCGGGGGGAGGGAGCTCCTACGAGCAGTACTTC
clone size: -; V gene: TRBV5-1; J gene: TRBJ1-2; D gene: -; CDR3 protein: CASSFQTNYGYTF; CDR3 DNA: TGCGCCAGCAGCTTCCAGACTAACTATGGCTACACCTTC
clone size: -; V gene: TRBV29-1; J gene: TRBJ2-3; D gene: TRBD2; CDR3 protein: CSVDQMGGTDTQYF; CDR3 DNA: TGCAGCGTTGACCAAATGGGGGGGACAGATACGCAGTATTTT
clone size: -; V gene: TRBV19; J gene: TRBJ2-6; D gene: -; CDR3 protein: CASSEVAGGANVLTF; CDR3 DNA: TGTGCCAGTAGTGAGGTCGCCGGAGGGGCCAACGTCCTGACTTTC
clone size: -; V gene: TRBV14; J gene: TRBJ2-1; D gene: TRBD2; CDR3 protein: CASRGTSGRPYNEQFF; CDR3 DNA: TGTGCCAGCAGGGGGACTAGCGGGAGACCCTACAATGAGCAGTTCTTC
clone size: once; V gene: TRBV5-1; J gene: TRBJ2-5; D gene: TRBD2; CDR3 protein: CASSSWTGGSPQEAQYF; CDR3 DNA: TGCGCCAGCAGCTCGTGGACGGGGGGTAGTCCCCAAGAGGCCCAGTACTTC
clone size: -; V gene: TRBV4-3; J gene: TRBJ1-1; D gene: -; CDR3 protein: CASSQDGPTPGHFMNTEAFF; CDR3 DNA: TGCGCCAGCAGCCAAGACGGCCCCACGCCGGGACATTTCATGAACACTGAAGCTTTCTTT
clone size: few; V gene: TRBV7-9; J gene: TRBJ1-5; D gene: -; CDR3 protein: CASSPLGHSNQPQHF; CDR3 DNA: TGTGCCAGCAGCCCCCTAGGCCATAGCAATCAGCCCCAGCATTTT
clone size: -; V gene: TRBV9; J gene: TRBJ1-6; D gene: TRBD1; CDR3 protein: CASSRTGGSYNSPLHF; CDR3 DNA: TGTGCCAGCAGCAGGACAGGGGGATCCTATAATTCACCCCTCCACTTT
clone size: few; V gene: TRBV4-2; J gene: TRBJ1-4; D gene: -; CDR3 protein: CASSPYTNEKLFF; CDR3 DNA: TGTGCCAGCAGCCCCTACACTAATGAAAAACTGTTTTTT
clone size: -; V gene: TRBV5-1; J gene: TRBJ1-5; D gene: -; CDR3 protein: CASSLDSYNNQPQHF; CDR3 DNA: TGCGCCAGCAGCTTGGATAGCTATAACAATCAGCCCCAGCATTTT
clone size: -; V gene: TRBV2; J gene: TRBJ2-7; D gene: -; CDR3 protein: CASSEAGSGYF; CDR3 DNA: TGTGCCAGCAGTGAAGCGGGGAGTGGGTACTTC
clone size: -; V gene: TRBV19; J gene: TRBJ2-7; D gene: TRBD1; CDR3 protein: CASSGQGRGSEQYF; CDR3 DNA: TGTGCCAGTAGCGGACAGGGAAGGGGTAGCGAGCAGTACTTC
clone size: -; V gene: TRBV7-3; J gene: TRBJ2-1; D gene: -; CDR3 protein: CASSPQDGVNEQFF; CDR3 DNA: TGTGCCAGCAGCCCCCAGGACGGGGTTAATGAGCAGTTCTTC
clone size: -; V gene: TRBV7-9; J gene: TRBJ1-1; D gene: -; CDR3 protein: CASSTNTEAFF; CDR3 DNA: TGTGCCAGCAGCACTAACACTGAAGCTTTCTTT
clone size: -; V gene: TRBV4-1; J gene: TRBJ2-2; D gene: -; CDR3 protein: CASSRGLAANTGELFF; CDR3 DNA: TGCGCCAGCAGCCGTGGTTTAGCGGCGAACACCGGGGAGCTGTTTTTT
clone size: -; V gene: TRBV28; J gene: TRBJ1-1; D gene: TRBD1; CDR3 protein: CASSLELGTGNTEAFF; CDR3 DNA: TGTGCCAGCAGTCTGGAATTAGGGACAGGGAACACTGAAGCTTTCTTT
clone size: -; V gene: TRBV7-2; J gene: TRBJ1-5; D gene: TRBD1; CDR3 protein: CASSIRGQTDSLPQHF; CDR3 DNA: TGTGCCAGCAGTATCCGGGGACAGACCGATTCTTTGCCCCAGCATTTT
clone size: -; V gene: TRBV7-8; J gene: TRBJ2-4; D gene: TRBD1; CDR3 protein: CASSLAPGGLAKNIQYF; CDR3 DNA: TGTGCCAGCAGCTTAGCCCCAGGGGGCCTAGCCAAAAACATTCAGTACTTC
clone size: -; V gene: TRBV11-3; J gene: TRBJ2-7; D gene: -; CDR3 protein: CASSLDLSGSGSSYEQYF; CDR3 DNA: TGTGCCAGCAGCTTAGATCTCAGTGGGAGTGGCAGCTCCTACGAGCAGTACTTC
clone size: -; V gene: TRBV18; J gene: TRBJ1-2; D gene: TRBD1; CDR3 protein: CASSPPGTGGGGYTF; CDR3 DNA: TGTGCCAGCTCACCACCCGGGACAGGGGGAGGAGGCTACACCTTC
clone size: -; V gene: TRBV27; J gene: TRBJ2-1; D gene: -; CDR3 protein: CASSLNLNEQFF; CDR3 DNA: TGTGCCAGCAGTTTAAATCTCAATGAGCAGTTCTTC
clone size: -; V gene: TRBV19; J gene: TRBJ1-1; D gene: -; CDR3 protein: CASSIGDAEAFF; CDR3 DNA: TGTGCCAGTAGTATCGGAGACGCTGAAGCTTTCTTT
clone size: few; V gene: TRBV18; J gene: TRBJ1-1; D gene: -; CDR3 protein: CASSSDRWNTEAFF; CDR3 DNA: TGTGCCAGCTCATCCGACAGGTGGAACACTGAAGCTTTCTTT
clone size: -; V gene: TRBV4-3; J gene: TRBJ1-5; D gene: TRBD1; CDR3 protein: CASSQSPGTGGQPQHF; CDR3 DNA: TGCGCCAGCAGCCAATCGCCCGGGACAGGGGGTCAGCCCCAGCATTTT
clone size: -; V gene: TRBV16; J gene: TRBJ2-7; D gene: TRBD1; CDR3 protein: CASSQQGASYEQYF; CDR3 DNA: TGTGCCAGCAGCCAACAGGGGGCTTCCTACGAGCAGTACTTC
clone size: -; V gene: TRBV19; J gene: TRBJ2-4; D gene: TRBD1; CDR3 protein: CASSPGTGGVAKNIQYF; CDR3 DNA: TGTGCCAGTAGTCCCGGGACAGGTGGGGTAGCCAAAAACATTCAGTACTTC
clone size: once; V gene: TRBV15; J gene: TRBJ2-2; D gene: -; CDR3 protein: CATSGYQGNTGELFF; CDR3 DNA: TGTGCCACCAGCGGATATCAGGGGAACACCGGGGAGCTGTTTTTT
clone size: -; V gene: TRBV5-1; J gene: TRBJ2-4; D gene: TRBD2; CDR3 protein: CASTTSGQAKNIQYF; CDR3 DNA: TGCGCCAGTACAACTAGCGGACAAGCCAAAAACATTCAGTACTTC
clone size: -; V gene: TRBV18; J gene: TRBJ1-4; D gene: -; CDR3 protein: CASSPPISAGGEKLFF; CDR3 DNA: TGTGCCAGCTCACCACCTATCAGCGCGGGGGGTGAAAAACTGTTTTTT
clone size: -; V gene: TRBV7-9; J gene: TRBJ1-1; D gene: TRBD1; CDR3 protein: CASSPGDRRYTEAFF; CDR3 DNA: TGTGCCAGCAGCCCGGGGGACAGGCGATACACTGAAGCTTTCTTT
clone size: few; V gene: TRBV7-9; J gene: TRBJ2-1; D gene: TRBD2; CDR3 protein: CASSLSGVSSYNEQFF; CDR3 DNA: TGTGCCAGCAGCCTCAGCGGGGTGAGCTCCTACAATGAGCAGTTCTTC
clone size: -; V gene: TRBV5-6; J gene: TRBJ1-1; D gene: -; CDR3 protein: CASNRGATKAFF; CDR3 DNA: TGTGCCAGCAACCGCGGGGCCACCAAAGCTTTCTTT
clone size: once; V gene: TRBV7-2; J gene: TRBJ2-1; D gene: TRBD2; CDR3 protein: CASSPLAGGVNEQFF; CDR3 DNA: TGTGCCAGCAGCCCCCTAGCGGGGGGGGTAAATGAGCAGTTCTTC
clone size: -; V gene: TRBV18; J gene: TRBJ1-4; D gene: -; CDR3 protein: CASSNRATNEKLFF; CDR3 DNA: TGTGCCAGCTCAAACAGGGCAACTAATGAAAAACTGTTTTTT
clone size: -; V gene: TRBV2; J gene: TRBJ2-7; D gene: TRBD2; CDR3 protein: CASSEALTLGLAGEKQYF; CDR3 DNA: TGTGCCAGCAGTGAAGCGCTCACCCTGGGCCTAGCGGGAGAGAAGCAGTACTTC
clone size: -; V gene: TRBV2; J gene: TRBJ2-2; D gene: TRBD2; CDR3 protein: CASSSGSGELFF; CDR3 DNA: TGTGCCAGCAGTAGCGGGAGCGGGGAGCTGTTTTTT
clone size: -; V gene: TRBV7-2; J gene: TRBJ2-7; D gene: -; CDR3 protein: CASSPSVIQSSYEQYF; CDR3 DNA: TGTGCCAGCAGCCCCAGTGTGATACAGAGCTCCTACGAGCAGTACTTC
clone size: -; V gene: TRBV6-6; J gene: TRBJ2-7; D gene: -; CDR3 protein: CASIADGPSYEQYF; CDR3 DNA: TGTGCCAGCATCGCGGATGGTCCCTCCTACGAGCAGTACTTC
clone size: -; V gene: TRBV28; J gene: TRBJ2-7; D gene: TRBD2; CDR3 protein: CASALSTSGRPEQYF; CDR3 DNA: TGTGCCAGCGCCTTATCGACTAGCGGGAGACCCGAGCAGTACTTC
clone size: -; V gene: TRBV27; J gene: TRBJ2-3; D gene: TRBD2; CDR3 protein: CASRVGGSTDTQYF; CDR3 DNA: TGTGCCAGCAGGGTGGGGGGGAGCACAGATACGCAGTATTTT
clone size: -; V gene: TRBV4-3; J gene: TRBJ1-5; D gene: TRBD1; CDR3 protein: CASSQVGQGFPQHF; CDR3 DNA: TGCGCCAGCAGCCAAGTGGGACAGGGTTTCCCCCAGCATTTT
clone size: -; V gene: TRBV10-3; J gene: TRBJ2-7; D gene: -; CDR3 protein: CAITGQNYEQYF; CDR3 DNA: TGTGCCATCACCGGACAGAACTACGAGCAGTACTTC
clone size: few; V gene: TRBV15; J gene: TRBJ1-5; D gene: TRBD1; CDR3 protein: CATSGYIQGGHQPQHF; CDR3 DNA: TGTGCCACCAGCGGTTACATTCAGGGGGGACATCAGCCCCAGCATTTT
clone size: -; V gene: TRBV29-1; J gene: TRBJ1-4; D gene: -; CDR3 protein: CSVSIGGEKLFF; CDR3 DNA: TGCAGCGTTTCTATAGGGGGTGAAAAACTGTTTTTT
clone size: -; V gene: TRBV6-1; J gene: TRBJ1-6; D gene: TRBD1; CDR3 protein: CASITDRGVSPLHF; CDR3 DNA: TGTGCCAGCATTACCGACAGGGGGGTTTCACCCCTCCACTTT
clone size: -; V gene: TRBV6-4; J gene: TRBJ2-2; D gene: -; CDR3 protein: CASSALPLNTGELFF; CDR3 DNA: TGTGCCAGCAGTGCCCTCCCTCTGAACACCGGGGAGCTGTTTTTT
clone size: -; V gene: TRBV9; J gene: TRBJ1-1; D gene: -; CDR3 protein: CASSVVTGNTEAFF; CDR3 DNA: TGTGCCAGCAGCGTAGTGACAGGGAACACTGAAGCTTTCTTT
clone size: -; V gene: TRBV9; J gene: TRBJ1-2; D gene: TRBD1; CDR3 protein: CASSVEGGRGYGYTF; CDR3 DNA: TGTGCCAGCAGCGTAGAAGGGGGCCGGGGCTATGGCTACACCTTC
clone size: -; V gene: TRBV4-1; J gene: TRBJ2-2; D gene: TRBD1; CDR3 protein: CASSQPGGKTGELFF; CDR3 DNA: TGCGCCAGCAGCCAACCAGGGGGCAAGACCGGGGAGCTGTTTTTT
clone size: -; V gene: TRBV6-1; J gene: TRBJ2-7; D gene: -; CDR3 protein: CASTEGGYEQYF; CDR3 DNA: TGTGCCAGCACCGAAGGAGGGTACGAGCAGTACTTC
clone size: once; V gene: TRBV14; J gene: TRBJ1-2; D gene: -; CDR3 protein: CASSPGFYGYTF; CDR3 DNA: TGTGCCAGCAGCCCGGGATTCTATGGCTACACCTTC
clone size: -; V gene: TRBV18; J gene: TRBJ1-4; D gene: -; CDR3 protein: CASSPKGINEKLFF; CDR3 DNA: TGTGCCAGCTCACCAAAGGGGATTAATGAAAAACTGTTTTTT
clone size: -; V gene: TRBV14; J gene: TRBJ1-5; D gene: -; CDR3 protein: CASSRGQAQPQHF; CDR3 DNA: TGTGCCAGCAGCCGAGGACAAGCTCAGCCCCAGCATTTT